These 8 T cell receptor beta chains came from one sample sequenced in a study of shared clonotypes between healthy human individuals. Positive CCR7 selection of CD45RO-negative cells yielded the naive CD8 cells, and terminally differentiated effector memory CD45RA+ cells were excluded. Only in-frame clones appear in the TCRdb table, and some are missing; sequencing was by immunoSEQ multiplex PCR. The data show under 850,000 clones, around 93% seen once. The sequencing sample was made of naive CD8+ T cells sorted from blood. These receptors were taken from a man younger than 45 in good health.

The sample holds one count of this clone. This rearrangement joins TRBV6-6 to TRBJ2-7, with D possibly being TRBD1 (5 bases). Germline CDR1 reads MNHNY; CDR2 reads SVGAGI (reference sequence). Trimming removed 5 bases from V and 3 bases from J, with 14 bases in between. The CDR3 runs to 14 residues. CDR3 residues: CASSHVGAHYEQYF. CDR3 bases: TGTGCCAGCAGTCACGTAGGGGCACACTACGAGCAGTACTTC.

The chain has TRBV28 and TRBJ2-1; D unclear. V was pared by 1 base and J by 6 bases, with 13 bases between. The CDR3 extends over 15 amino acids. Germline CDR1 and CDR2: MDHEN and SYDVKM. DNA for the CDR3: TGTGCCAGCAGTTTATTGGGCGGATTTCTCAATGAGCAGTTCTTC. This sequence encodes CASSLLGGFLNEQFF.

The chain carries TRBV4-3 and TRBJ1-2; D call uncertain. CDR3 length equals 15 residues. The V and J ends lost 1 base and 8 bases respectively, with 17 bases between them. Germline V lookup: CDR1 LGHNA, CDR2 YSLEER. CDR3 in amino acids: CASSQVSRTPPGYTF. The CDR3 coding sequence is TGCGCCAGCAGCCAAGTCAGCAGGACTCCTCCCGGCTACACCTTC.

The chain joins TRBV29-1 to TRBJ2-5; 10 bases are a match to TRBD2. With V trimmed by 5 bases and J by 7 bases, 4 bases remained unmatched. CDR1 SQVTM and CDR2 ANQGSEA come from the germline V gene. The CDR3 is 12 amino acids. CDR3 DNA: TGCAGCGTTCTAGCGGGAGAGGGGACCCAGTACTTC. The encoded protein is CSVLAGEGTQYF.

The V gene is TRBV6-4, the J gene TRBJ2-3, with D perhaps matching TRBD1 or TRBD2 (5 bases each). This CDR3 comprises 15 residues. Trimming stripped 3 bases from V and 2 bases from J, with 12 bases between. Germline CDR1 reads MRHNA; CDR2 reads SNTAGT. The CDR3: CASSEWGRDTDTQYF. CDR3 nucleotide sequence: TGTGCCAGCAGTGAATGGGGACGAGACACAGATACGCAGTATTTT.

CDR3 amino acids: CASSQDPPVSSYNEQFF. As DNA, the CDR3 is TGCGCCAGCAGCCAAGATCCCCCTGTGAGCTCCTACAATGAGCAGTTCTTC. The chain carries TRBV4-1 and TRBJ2-1; D is uncertain. Germline CDR1 MGHRA, CDR2 YSYEKL. The CDR3 sequence is 17 residues long. The germline V and J ends were trimmed by 0 bases and 0 bases, with 12 bases remaining between them.

The chain recombines TRBV27 with TRBJ2-7; no reliable D call. This CDR3 has 15 residues. From germline, CDR1 is MNHEY and CDR2 SMNVEV (reference sequence). The V end was cut by 0 bases, the J end by 4 bases, with 13 bases between. The CDR3 loop reads CASSLSLAPNYEQYF. For the CDR3, the DNA is TGTGCCAGCAGTTTATCCCTTGCCCCTAATTACGAGCAGTACTTC.

CDR3 protein: CASSIGGNGAFF. CDR3 DNA: TGTGCCAGTAGTATAGGAGGGAACGGAGCTTTCTTT. V usage is TRBV19 and J usage is TRBJ1-1; no definite D call. The V and J ends lost 1 base and 10 bases respectively, with 10 bases between them. The germline CDR1 and CDR2 sequences are LNHDA and SQIVND (reference sequence). The CDR3 is 12 amino acids.